Following are 23 T cell receptor beta chains from one sample sequenced in a study of blood T cell repertoires in COVID-19 (dated by TCRdb to 2020 to 2022). The library relied on the immunoSEQ multiplex PCR assay. TCRdb took over this immuneACCESS table, retaining in-frame rearrangements with V and J assigned. Such tables are incomplete; in checked studies, under half of the missing clones stem from an unresolved V gene, and the remainder is unexplained. The sample table lists approximately 220,000 clones, about 80% of them with a count of one. In total, the top ten clones hold more than 4.5% of the sample. The sample consisted of PBMCs or T cells enriched from blood (not recorded which). All receptors derive from a woman aged 50 to 65 who had been exposed to COVID-19.

This chain joins TRBV4-1 and TRBJ2-7; D is possibly TRBD1 (5 bases). CDR1 and CDR2 from the germline V gene are MGHRA and YSYEKL. The CDR3 totals 15 residues. V was trimmed by 1 base and J by 3 bases, leaving 13 bases between them. The CDR3 reads CASSQGMAGYYEQYF. The DNA of the CDR3 is TGCGCCAGCAGCCAAGGAATGGCAGGGTACTACGAGCAGTACTTC.

A word on this clone: This sample includes further DNA sequences coding for the same CDR3. This chain connects TRBV5-1 to TRBJ2-5, with D unresolved. Germline CDR1 and CDR2: SGHRS and YFSETQ. The germline V and J ends were trimmed by 0 bases and 5 bases, with 5 bases remaining between them. The CDR3 is 12 amino acids. The CDR3 coding sequence is TGCGCCAGCAGCTTGGCTATGGAGACCCAGTACTTC. This sequence encodes CASSLAMETQYF.

The V and J genes are TRBV6-5 and TRBJ1-2; no clear D gene. V was trimmed by 10 bases and J by 8 bases, leaving 17 bases between them. Germline V gene lookup returns CDR1 MNHEY and CDR2 SVGAGI. This CDR3 spans 12 amino acids. The CDR3 protein is CATKGREQGYTF. The CDR3 nucleotides are TGTGCCACCAAAGGGAGGGAACAAGGCTACACCTTC.

This clone appeared a single time. This chain joins TRBV6-1 and TRBJ1-2; 8 positions match TRBD1. This CDR3 spans 15 amino acids. CDR1 and CDR2 (germline): MNHNS, SASEGT. V lost 6 bases to trimming and J lost 3 bases; unmatched junction nucleotides: 9. This CDR3 is CASRIQGAGDYGYTF. The CDR3 DNA reads as TGTGCCAGCAGAATTCAGGGGGCTGGGGACTATGGCTACACCTTC.

The chain couples TRBV5-1 to TRBJ1-1, with 7 bases that match TRBD1. From germline, CDR1 is SGHRS and CDR2 YFSETQ. V shed 0 bases, J shed 6 bases, and the junction held 8 bases outside the gene matches. CDR3 length equals 15 residues. CDR3 amino acids: CASSLAPGTAAEAFF. The CDR3 nucleotides are TGCGCCAGCAGCTTGGCTCCGGGGACAGCCGCTGAAGCTTTCTTT. The whole variable domain, remainder taken from reference TRBV5-1 and TRBJ1-1, is KAGVTQTPRYLIKTRGQQVTLSCSPISGHRSVSWYQQTPGQGLQFLFEYFSETQRNKGNFPGRFSGRQFSNSRSEMNVSTLELGDSALYLCASSLAPGTAAEAFFGQGTRLTVV.

A note on this clone: At the DNA level, this CDR3 is encoded by other sequences in the same sample as well. This chain uses TRBV7-2 with TRBJ2-3; D is unresolved. Germline V gene data show CDR1 as SGHTA and CDR2 as FQGNSA. This CDR3 has 12 amino acids. V was trimmed by 5 bases and J by 6 bases, leaving 9 bases between them. The CDR3 sequence is CASSRPGDTQYF. The CDR3, as DNA: TGTGCCAGCAGCCGACCCGGGGATACGCAGTATTTT.

J is TRBJ1-1 and V is TRBV5-8; D ambiguous. With 2 bases removed from V and 10 bases from J, the gap between germline ends came to 15 bases. Germline CDR1 reads SGHTS; CDR2 reads YDEGEE. The CDR3 sequence is 13 residues long. CDR3 sequence: CASSFGQFQRAFF. The CDR3 nucleotides read TGTGCCAGCAGCTTTGGGCAGTTTCAAAGAGCTTTCTTT.

V and J are TRBV5-1 and TRBJ2-7; TRBD1 agrees at 7 bases. The V segment lost 0 bases and the J segment 0 bases; nucleotides outside the gene matches: 3. The CDR3 totals 15 residues. The germline gives CDR1 SGHRS, CDR2 YFSETQ. This chain's CDR3 is CASSLGDRSSYEQYF. The CDR3 coding sequence is TGCGCCAGCAGCTTGGGGGACAGAAGCTCCTACGAGCAGTACTTC.

This clone was found a few times. The CDR3 loop is CASTPRGTGNSPLHF. Here the CDR3 DNA reads TGTGCCAGTACCCCCCGGGGGACCGGGAATTCACCCCTCCACTTT. The chain combines TRBV19 with TRBJ1-6; D possibly corresponds to TRBD1 (5 bases). Germline lookup yields CDR1 LNHDA and CDR2 SQIVND (reference sequence). The V end lost 7 bases, the J end lost 7 bases, and 17 bases lay between the germline ends. There are 15 residues in the CDR3.

This clone was observed a handful of times. V usage is TRBV11-2 and J usage is TRBJ2-5, with a tentative D call TRBD2 (6 bases). CDR1 is SGHAT, CDR2 FQNNGV, per germline. The ends were cut back, 1 base at V and 2 bases at J, with 14 bases in the middle. The CDR3 contains 16 residues. The DNA for the CDR3 is TGTGCCAGCAGCTTAGTAACTTTGGCGGGGCAAGAGACCCAGTACTTC. Translated, it gives CASSLVTLAGQETQYF.

The chain combines TRBV12-3 or TRBV12-4 with TRBJ2-5; 7 positions match TRBD1. The J segment lost 5 bases and the V segment lost 6 bases, leaving 6 bases of the junction unmatched. The CDR3 contains 13 residues. The CDR3 DNA sequence: TGTGCCAGCAGATTAACAGGGGTGGAGACCCAGTACTTC. Protein sequence: CASRLTGVETQYF.

This clone was seen a single time. The gene calls are TRBV5-3 and TRBJ2-1, with TRBD1 identical over 7 bases. TRBV5-3 is an ORF for which the function is uncertain. V shed 3 bases and J 15 bases; nucleotides not matched to a gene: 6. The CDR3 runs to 11 residues. The CDR3 sequence: CARSYDRETFF. In nucleotides, the CDR3 is TGTGCCAGAAGCTACGACAGGGAAACGTTCTTC.

The chain couples TRBV7-9 to TRBJ2-3; 9 nucleotides agree with TRBD2. Trimming removed 3 bases from V and 6 bases from J; junction bases left unmatched: 4. The CDR3 extends over 14 amino acids. Germline loops: CDR1 SEHNR, CDR2 FQNEAQ (reference sequence). The CDR3 nucleotides are TGTGCCAGCAGCTTGCGGGGGGGCCAGGATACGCAGTATTTT. Its translation is CASSLRGGQDTQYF.

This clone has a single count. The V gene is TRBV2, the J gene TRBJ1-3; 7 bases match TRBD1. Germline V gene sequence: CDR1 SNHLY, CDR2 FYNNEI. The CDR3 covers 13 residues. The trim removed 4 bases at V and 7 bases at J, leaving 4 bases unmatched. CDR3 residues: CASSAGTANTIYF. The CDR3 region has the DNA TGTGCCAGCAGTGCCGGGACAGCCAACACCATATATTTT.

The rearrangement links TRBV6-5 to TRBJ1-4, with unresolved D. V lost 7 bases and J lost 8, with 20 bases in between. CDR1 is MNHEY, CDR2 SVGAGI, per germline. The CDR3 length is 15 residues. The CDR3 is CASIGGVGRVEKLFF. CDR3 in DNA: TGTGCCAGCATAGGCGGGGTCGGGCGTGTAGAAAAACTGTTTTTT.

This clone came up a few times. The chain joins TRBV6-6 to TRBJ1-1; D uncertain. CDR3 size: 15 residues. Trimming left V 7 bases short and J 6 bases short, with 21 bases between. Germline CDR1 reads MNHNY; CDR2 reads SVGAGI (reference sequence). The CDR3 region has the DNA TGTGCCAGCACCACACCGGGTCCCAGGAGGCCTGAAGCTTTCTTT. Its protein is CASTTPGPRRPEAFF.

J is TRBJ2-7 and V is TRBV29-1; 8 bases fit TRBD1. The germline gives CDR1 SQVTM, CDR2 ANQGSEA. V shed 7 bases, J shed 5 bases, and the junction held 7 bases outside the gene matches. This CDR3 spans 12 amino acids. CDR3 sequence (DNA): TGCAGCGCTTGGACAGGGTATAACGAGCAGTACTTC. Protein sequence: CSAWTGYNEQYF.

The chain carries TRBV5-1 and TRBJ2-7; 9 bases are a match to TRBD1. The trim removed 4 bases at V and 6 bases at J, leaving 8 bases unmatched. The CDR3 length is 14 residues. Germline CDR1 and CDR2: SGHRS and YFSETQ. This CDR3 is CASSKPGQGSEQYF. The CDR3 DNA reads as TGCGCCAGCAGCAAACCGGGACAGGGAAGCGAGCAGTACTTC.

V usage is TRBV10-3 and J usage is TRBJ2-5; perhaps TRBD2 as D (7 bases). Germline loops: CDR1 ENHRY, CDR2 SYGVKD. CDR3 length: 13 amino acids. The V end was cut by 3 bases, the J end by 5 bases, with 10 bases between. The CDR3 DNA follows: TGTGCCATCAGTGACGGGGGGCTTGAGACCCAGTACTTC. Protein sequence: CAISDGGLETQYF.

The chain carries TRBV6-2 or TRBV6-3 and TRBJ2-4; a weak D match, TRBD2 (6 bases). The V gene's germline CDR1 is MNHEY and CDR2 SVGEGT. This CDR3 spans 16 amino acids. V shed 3 bases and J shed 2 bases, with 14 bases lying between them. The CDR3 bases are TGTGCCAGCAGTTATGGCGGGGAAGCAACCAAAAACATTCAGTACTTC. Amino acids: CASSYGGEATKNIQYF.

J is TRBJ2-1 and V is TRBV6-6; 12 nucleotides line up with TRBD2. Germline-derived CDR1 and CDR2 are MNHNY and SVGAGI (reference sequence). V gave up 6 bases and J gave up 9 bases; unmatched junction bases: 9. This CDR3 is built from 15 residues. The CDR3 reads CASRVTSGGGIEQFF. In DNA, the CDR3 is TGTGCCAGCAGGGTGACTAGCGGGGGTGGTATTGAGCAGTTCTTC.

The chain couples TRBV28 to TRBJ1-5, with D tentatively TRBD1 (5 bases). The CDR3 totals 15 residues. With 2 bases removed from V and 4 bases from J, the gap between germline ends came to 12 bases. The germline gives CDR1 MDHEN, CDR2 SYDVKM. The CDR3 nucleotides read TGTGCCAGCAGTTTACCAGGGTCGGATAATCAGCCCCAGCATTTT. Its translation: CASSLPGSDNQPQHF. The variable domain in full, completed from reference TRBV28 and TRBJ1-5, reads DVKVTQSSRYLVKRTGEKVFLECVQDMDHENMFWYRQDPGLGLRLIYFSYDVKMKEKGDIPEGYSVSREKKERFSLILESASTNQTSMYLCASSLPGSDNQPQHFGDGTRLSIL.

The CDR3 DNA reads as TGTGCCAGCAGCTTACGGCTAGCGGGCCAAGAGACCCAGTACTTC. Protein: CASSLRLAGQETQYF. This chain connects TRBV5-6 to TRBJ2-5; 8 bases line up with TRBD2. Germline values: CDR1 SGHDT, CDR2 YYEEEE. Trimming at V came to 2 bases and at J to 1 base, leaving 4 bases not matched to a gene. The CDR3 is 15 residues long.